Listed below are T cell receptor beta chains from one sample, sequenced in a study of graft-versus-host responses after intestinal transplantation. Using immunoSEQ multiplex PCR, the repertoire was profiled, and TCRdb retains in-frame clones only, with some absent. Among more than 20,000 clones listed, roughly 85% were seen once. The sequenced sample was PBMCs, obtained 28 days after intestinal transplant. The source is a human patient who received an intestinal transplant, so some T cells may come from the graft donor. The conserved cysteine and the conserved F or W are not part of the CDR3 here. Size tells how often a clone was seen (once, few, many) or the class of an expanded clone, and some rows leave it out.

abundance	v_gene	j_gene	CDR3aa
.	TRBV4-1	TRBJ1-2	ASSQAVGTGANYGYT
.	TRBV10-3	TRBJ1-5	AISEAGRNQPQH
once	TRBV7-9	TRBJ1-1	ASSFGSDRLNTEAF
.	TRBV9	TRBJ1-6	ASSVLVGREYSPLH
once	TRBV7-2	TRBJ2-3	ASSLGALAGITDTQY
once	TRBV5-1	TRBJ1-1	ASSLDRGSTEAF
few	TRBV14	TRBJ2-3	ASSHADGGDTQY
.	TRBV11-2	TRBJ2-5	ASSELAGETQY
few	TRBV6-6	TRBJ2-6	ASETVAGANVLT
.	TRBV14	TRBJ1-6	ASSQVRGPGLNNSPLH
.	TRBV6-5	TRBJ2-1	ASSYTPSAGNEQF
.	TRBV5-4	TRBJ2-7	ASSPWGGPPEQY
few	TRBV5-4	TRBJ2-5	ASSFWWGVEETQY